The 3 T cell receptor beta chains given below trace back to one sample, sequenced in a study of blood T cell repertoires in COVID-19. Profiled with immunoSEQ multiplex PCR; TCRdb holds only in-frame clones, not every one. The table records some 240,000 clones, around 88% of them present only once. The sample consisted of PBMCs or T cells enriched from blood (not recorded which). The receptors stem from a woman aged 40 to 55 with acute COVID-19.

The chain combines TRBV5-6 with TRBJ1-2; unclear D gene. This CDR3 region has 13 residues. Germline CDR1 is SGHDT and CDR2 is YYEEEE. Trimming removed 4 bases at V and 6 bases at J, with 13 bases between. CDR3 nucleotide sequence: TGTGCCAGCAGCCCGCGCCAATTCCATGGCTACACCTTC. Its translation is CASSPRQFHGYTF.

The CDR3 sequence: CASKPTGSHTGELFF. As DNA, the CDR3 is TGTGCCAGCAAACCGACAGGTTCGCACACCGGGGAGCTGTTTTTT. V and J are TRBV6-5 and TRBJ2-2; tentatively, D is TRBD1 (6 bases). This CDR3 is 15 amino acids long. Germline CDR1 and CDR2: MNHEY and SVGAGI. Trimming stripped 7 bases from V and 3 bases from J, with 15 bases between.

This clone was counted a single time. This sequence joins TRBV19 and TRBJ1-5, with 9 bases matching TRBD1. The CDR3 runs 16 residues. CDR1 and CDR2 (germline): LNHDA, SQIVND (reference sequence). Losses at the gene ends were 4 bases for V and 3 bases for J; bases not matched to a gene: 7. CDR3 region: CASSTPDRGDNQPQHF. DNA of the CDR3: TGTGCCAGTAGTACACCGGACAGGGGAGACAATCAGCCCCAGCATTTT.